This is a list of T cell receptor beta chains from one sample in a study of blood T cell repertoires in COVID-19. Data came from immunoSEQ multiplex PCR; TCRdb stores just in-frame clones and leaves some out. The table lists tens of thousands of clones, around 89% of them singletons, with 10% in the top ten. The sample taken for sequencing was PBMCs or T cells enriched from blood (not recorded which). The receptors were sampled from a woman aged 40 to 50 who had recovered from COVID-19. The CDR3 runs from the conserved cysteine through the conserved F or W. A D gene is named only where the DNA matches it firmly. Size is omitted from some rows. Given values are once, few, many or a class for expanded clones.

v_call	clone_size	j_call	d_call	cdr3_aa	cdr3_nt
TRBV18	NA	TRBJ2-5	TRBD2	CASSPVAGGTVKETQYF	TGTGCCAGCTCACCCGTAGCGGGAGGGACAGTCAAAGAGACCCAGTACTTC
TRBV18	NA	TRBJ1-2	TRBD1	CASSEQGSSYGYTF	TGTGCCAGCTCGGAACAGGGGAGTAGCTATGGCTACACCTTC
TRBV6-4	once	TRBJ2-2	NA	CASSDSDTGELFF	TGTGCCAGCAGTGACAGCGACACCGGGGAGCTGTTTTTT
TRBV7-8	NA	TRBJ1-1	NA	CASTPRGGTEAFF	TGTGCCAGCACCCCACGGGGGGGCACTGAAGCTTTCTTT
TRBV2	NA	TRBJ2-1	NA	CASRSARSSYNEQFF	TGTGCCAGCAGGAGCGCCCGGAGCTCCTACAATGAGCAGTTCTTC
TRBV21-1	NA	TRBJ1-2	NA	CASSKIAGVAYGYTF	TGTGCCAGCAGCAAAATAGCGGGGGTCGCCTATGGCTACACCTTC
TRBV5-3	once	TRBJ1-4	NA	CARTRQGGSQTNEKLFF	TGTGCCAGAACCCGACAAGGAGGTTCCCAAACTAATGAAAAACTGTTTTTT
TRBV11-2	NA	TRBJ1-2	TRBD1	CASSLERGTGHGYTF	TGTGCCAGCAGCTTAGAGAGGGGGACAGGGCATGGCTACACCTTC
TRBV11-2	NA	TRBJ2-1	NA	CASSLELGQGIRNEQFF	TGTGCCAGCAGCTTAGAACTCGGGCAGGGAATCCGCAATGAGCAGTTCTTC
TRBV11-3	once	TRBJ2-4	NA	CASSLDLGGVAKNIQYF	TGTGCCAGCAGCTTAGATCTAGGGGGAGTAGCCAAAAACATTCAGTACTTC
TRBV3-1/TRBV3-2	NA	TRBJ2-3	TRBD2	CASSQPSGGPDTQYF	TGTGCCAGCAGCCAACCTAGCGGGGGGCCAGATACGCAGTATTTT
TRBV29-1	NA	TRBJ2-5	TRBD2	CSVGGSGGAQETQYF	TGCAGCGTTGGGGGGAGCGGGGGAGCCCAAGAGACCCAGTACTTC
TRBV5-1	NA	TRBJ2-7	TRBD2	CASSLRLAGDEQYF	TGCGCCAGCAGCTTGAGGCTAGCGGGGGACGAGCAGTACTTC
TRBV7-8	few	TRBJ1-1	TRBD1	CASSPVPGQRNTEAFF	TGTGCCAGCAGCCCAGTCCCGGGACAGAGGAACACTGAAGCTTTCTTT
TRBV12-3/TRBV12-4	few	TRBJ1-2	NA	CATGGGYGYTF	TGTGCCACGGGGGGTGGCTATGGCTACACCTTC
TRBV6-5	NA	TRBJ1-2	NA	CASSHTRTGNYGYTF	TGTGCCAGCAGCCATACAAGAACAGGGAACTATGGCTACACCTTT
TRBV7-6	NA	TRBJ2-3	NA	CASSLVATSTDTQYF	TGTGCCAGCAGCTTAGTTGCTACTAGCACAGATACGCAGTATTTT
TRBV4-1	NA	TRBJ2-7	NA	CASSQGRGPEYEQYF	TGCGCCAGCAGCCAAGGGCGGGGTCCCGAGTACGAGCAGTACTTC
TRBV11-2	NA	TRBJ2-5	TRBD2	CASSLGLAGWQETQYF	TGTGCCAGCAGCTTAGGGCTAGCGGGGTGGCAAGAGACCCAGTACTTC
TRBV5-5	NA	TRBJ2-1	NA	CASSSYSGNEQFF	TGTGCCAGCAGCTCCTACTCAGGGAATGAGCAGTTCTTC
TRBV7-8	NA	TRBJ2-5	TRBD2	CASSLDTSGQETQYF	TGTGCCAGCAGCTTAGATACTAGCGGCCAAGAGACCCAGTACTTC
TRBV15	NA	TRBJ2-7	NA	CATSRDLGGGRSYEQYF	TGTGCCACCAGCAGAGATCTGGGAGGGGGGCGCTCCTACGAGCAGTACTTC
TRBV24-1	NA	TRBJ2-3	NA	CATSDVAGTQYF	TGTGCCACCAGTGATGTGGCAGGTACGCAGTATTTT
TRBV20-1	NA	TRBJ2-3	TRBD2	CNASRRGGLDTQYF	TGCAATGCTAGTCGGCGGGGGGGCCTCGATACGCAGTATTTT
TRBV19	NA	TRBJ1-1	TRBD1	CASTPDRYSEAFF	TGTGCCAGTACCCCGGACAGGTACTCTGAAGCTTTCTTT
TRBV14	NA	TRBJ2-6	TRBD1	CASSSQGAWVGANVLTF	TGTGCCAGCAGCTCGCAGGGGGCATGGGTTGGGGCCAACGTCCTGACTTTC
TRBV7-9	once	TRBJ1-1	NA	CASSLTGINTEAFF	TGTGCCAGCAGCTTAACAGGGATTAACACTGAAGCTTTCTTT
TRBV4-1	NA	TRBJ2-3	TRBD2	CASSQVPRLAGGDTQYF	TGCGCCAGCAGCCAAGTCCCCAGACTAGCGGGTGGTGATACGCAGTATTTT